This T cell receptor (beta chain) comes out of a study of glioma-infiltrating T cells after dendritic cell vaccination. Comment on this clone: Its specificity is unknown.

Notes on the study in general: TCR clonality showed no direct relationship with survival.

Indicated time point: after dendritic cell vaccination, including at tumor progression/relapse. None of the glioblastoma patients had an isocitrate dehydrogenase mutation. Germline values: CDR1 LNHNV, CDR2 YYDKDF (reference sequence). The CDR3 spans 12 residues. J gave up 6 bases and V 11 bases, and 6 bases lay outside the gene matches. Amplification used 60 V beta primers and 13 J beta primers. Sequencing used immunoSEQ multiplex PCR; TCRdb keeps in-frame clones, though not all of them. The sample carries 80,000 to 100,000 clones, roughly 80% recorded once. The chain links TRBV15 to TRBJ1-1; 10 nucleotides align to TRBD1. The sample here was blood, taken after dendritic cell vaccination. The TCR was taken from a human donor with glioblastoma. DNA of the CDR3: TGTGCCCACGACAGGGGGCAGGCTGAAGCTTTCTTT. The encoded protein is CAHDRGQAEAFF.